This T cell receptor (beta chain) originates from a study of T cell responses to AZD1222 COVID-19 vaccine. Study background: Second doses that came at about 4 or about 12 weeks were put together. Overall study results and limits: Of the AZD1222 recipients, only six or seven were seropositive at baseline. Reportedly, close to half of spike-specific TCRs are directed against unmutated variant regions. Most donors were white British and more were female, and clonal diversity was possibly underestimated.

J gave up 3 bases and V 4 bases, and 0 bases lay outside the gene matches. Germline assignment: CDR1 SGHTA and CDR2 FQGNSA. The CDR3 runs to 14 residues. Data came from immunoSEQ multiplex PCR; TCRdb stores just in-frame clones and leaves some out. This sample has 150,000 to 160,000 clones, with approximately 90% found just once. Turning to this clone: Its antigen remains unidentified.

This sequence joins TRBV7-2 and TRBJ2-2; 9 bases are a match to TRBD1. This receptor was obtained from an adult in good health. The sequences come from peripheral blood, collected on day 0 of AZD1222 vaccination. The CDR3: CASSWDRDTGELFF. In nucleotides, the CDR3 is TGTGCCAGCAGCTGGGACAGGGACACCGGGGAGCTGTTTTTT.